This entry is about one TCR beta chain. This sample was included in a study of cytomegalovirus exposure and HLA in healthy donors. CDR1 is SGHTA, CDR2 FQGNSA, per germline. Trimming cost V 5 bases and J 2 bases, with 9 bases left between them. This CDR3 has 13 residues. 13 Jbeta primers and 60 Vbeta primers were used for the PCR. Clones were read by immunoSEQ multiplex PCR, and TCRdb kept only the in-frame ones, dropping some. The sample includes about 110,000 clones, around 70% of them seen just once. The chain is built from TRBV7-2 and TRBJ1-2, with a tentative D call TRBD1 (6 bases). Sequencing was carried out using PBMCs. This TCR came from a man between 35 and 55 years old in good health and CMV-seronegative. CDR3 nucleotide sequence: TGTGCCAGCAGCCCGCAGGGGAACTATGGCTACACCTTC. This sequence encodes CASSPQGNYGYTF.